These 4 T cell receptor beta chains were all obtained from the same sample, sequenced in a study of early T cells in non-severe SARS-CoV-2 infection. TCRdb itself ran the 5' RACE reads through MiXCR, one entry per CDR3 protein. Among 55,000 to 65,000 distinct CDR3 sequences listed, about 10% were seen once. The specimen was whole blood. The origin of the receptors is an adult who was a healthcare worker with PCR-confirmed SARS-CoV-2 infection or an uninfected control (not recorded which).

Many counts were recorded for this clonotype. V is TRBV7-3 and J is TRBJ1-4; TRBD1 agrees at 9 bases. CDR3 length: 13 residues. The V gene's germline CDR1 is SGHTA and CDR2 FQGTGA. V lost 3 bases, J lost 7 bases, and 0 bases stayed unmatched. The CDR3 loop reads CASSLDRGEKLFF. The DNA for the CDR3 is TGTGCCAGCAGCTTGGACAGGGGTGAAAAACTGTTTTTT.

Only a few counts were recorded for this clonotype. CDR3 sequence: CASSPRPGLTNSPLHF. DNA of the CDR3: TGTGCCAGCAGCCCCAGGCCGGGACTTACTAATTCACCCCTCCACTTT. The V and J genes are TRBV7-2 and TRBJ1-6, with D possibly being TRBD1 (5 bases). The CDR3 runs to 16 residues. The V gene's germline CDR1 is SGHTA and CDR2 FQGNSA. Trimming took off 5 bases at V and 6 bases at J, with 17 bases between the two ends.

V and J are TRBV29-1 and TRBJ2-1; D possibly corresponds to TRBD2 (6 bases). Germline V gives CDR1 SQVTM, CDR2 ANQGSEA. The CDR3 spans 16 residues. V lost 1 base, J lost 8 bases, and 21 bases lay in between. As DNA, the CDR3 is TGCAGCGTTGAAGCTGGGGCTAGCGAGGGTGCGGATGAGCAGTTCTTC. Translation: CSVEAGASEGADEQFF.

The J gene is TRBJ1-3, the V gene TRBV6-5; no firm D call. V was cut by 0 bases and J by 2 bases, with 11 bases left in between. CDR3 length: 16 amino acids. Germline V gene data show CDR1 as MNHEY and CDR2 as SVGAGI. As DNA, the CDR3 is TGTGCCAGCAGTTACTCCCCTTCGAGGGCTGGAAACACCATATATTTT. This gives the protein CASSYSPSRAGNTIYF.